Below, 9 T cell receptor beta chains from the same sample are listed, as sequenced in a study of response to subunit inactivated influenza vaccine (dated by TCRdb to 2016 to 2018). Library creation used RT-PCR. Instrument on record: Illumina HiSeq 2500. The public reads were quality trimmed at Q25 with fastp and then assembled into clones with MiXCR by TCRdb, keeping productive beta chains. Every CDR3 protein is listed once, alongside the most common genes and DNA of its rows. In all, the sample holds fewer than 200,000 distinct CDR3 sequences, and around 9.2% of those were seen once. Under 13% of the sample lies in the top ten. Source: non-naive T cells sorted from PBMCs, taken on the day of vaccination. According to the study, the label for this sample's cell subset or site signals: memory T cell fraction. The origin of the receptors is a man aged 45 to 65 who received an inactivated influenza vaccine. Donor details come from another sample of the same person, matched by shared clones.

Concerning this clonotype: One end of the junction is discordant with germline, which a read error may explain. The chain recombines TRBV5-4 with TRBJ2-2, with D unclear. Germline CDR1 reads SGHNT; CDR2 reads YYREEE (reference sequence). The CDR3 is 14 residues long. The CDR3 DNA reads TGTGCCAGCAGCTTTGGGGTGAACACCGCGGAGCTGTTTTTT. This encodes CASSFGVNTAELFF.

This chain links TRBV4-1 with TRBJ2-1, with 7 positions matching TRBD1. Germline-derived CDR1 and CDR2 are MGHRA and YSYEKL. The CDR3 length is 16 residues. J gave up 8 bases and V 2 bases, and 12 bases lay outside the gene matches. The chain's CDR3 is CASSQSGDRVLDEQFF. For the CDR3, the DNA is TGCGCCAGCAGCCAATCCGGAGACAGGGTTCTCGATGAGCAGTTCTTC.

This clonotype was found many times. CDR3 amino acids: CASKGGKNTGELFF. The DNA for the CDR3 is TGTGCCAGCAAGGGGGGGAAAAACACCGGGGAGCTGTTTTTT. V and J are TRBV12-3 or TRBV12-4 and TRBJ2-2; D might be TRBD2 (7 bases). The CDR3 runs 14 residues. Trimming removed 7 bases from V and 2 bases from J, with 11 bases in between.

V gene TRBV5-1 combines with J gene TRBJ1-1, with D hard to call. There are 11 residues in the CDR3. Trimming left V 3 bases short and J 8 bases short, with 8 bases between. The germline gives CDR1 SGHRS, CDR2 YFSETQ. The CDR3 DNA sequence: TGCGCCAGCAGCTGGAGGGCGGAAGCTTTCTTT. This translates into CASSWRAEAFF.

The chain has TRBV5-1 and TRBJ2-7; TRBD2 matches at 11 bases. This CDR3 comprises 18 residues. The V gene end was trimmed by 4 bases and the J gene end by 5 bases; junction bases not matched to a gene: 17. The germline gives CDR1 SGHRS, CDR2 YFSETQ. The CDR3 sequence is CASSAPPGLAGGLDEQYF. The CDR3 DNA is TGCGCCAGCAGCGCCCCCCCTGGGCTAGCGGGGGGCCTGGACGAGCAGTACTTC.

Many counts were recorded for this clonotype. V and J are TRBV5-1 and TRBJ2-2; a weak D match, TRBD1 (5 bases). The germline V gene encodes CDR1 SGHRS and CDR2 YFSETQ. The ends were cut back, 1 base at V and 1 base at J, with 8 bases in the middle. CDR3 length: 15 residues. In DNA, the CDR3 is TGCGCCAGCAGCTTGTGGCAGGGGAACACCGGGGAGCTGTTTTTT. The encoded protein is CASSLWQGNTGELFF.

The chain employs TRBV4-1 and TRBJ1-5; D remains ambiguous. With 0 bases removed from V and 0 bases from J, the gap between germline ends came to 12 bases. The CDR3 runs to 17 residues. CDR1 and CDR2 (germline): MGHRA, YSYEKL. The CDR3 bases are TGCGCCAGCAGCCAAGATCCCGACTCTGATAGCAATCAGCCCCAGCATTTT. Translating gives CASSQDPDSDSNQPQHF.

The sample holds a few counts of this clonotype. The chain couples TRBV18 to TRBJ2-7; 9 bases fit TRBD1. The CDR3 is 17 amino acids. Germline V gene sequence: CDR1 KGHSH, CDR2 LQKENI. The trim removed 1 base at V and 1 base at J, leaving 8 bases unmatched. CDR3 coding DNA: TGTGCCAGCTCACCACGTCTCACGACAGGGGGGTCCTACGAGCAGTACTTC. It is translated as CASSPRLTTGGSYEQYF.

The chain uses TRBV4-1 and TRBJ1-2, with D unresolved. Germline-derived CDR1 and CDR2 are MGHRA and YSYEKL. V lost 3 bases, J lost 8 bases, and 10 bases lay in between. The CDR3 length is 12 residues. The CDR3 region is CASSQTTMGYTF. The CDR3 DNA reads TGCGCCAGCAGCCAGACGACTATGGGCTACACCTTC.